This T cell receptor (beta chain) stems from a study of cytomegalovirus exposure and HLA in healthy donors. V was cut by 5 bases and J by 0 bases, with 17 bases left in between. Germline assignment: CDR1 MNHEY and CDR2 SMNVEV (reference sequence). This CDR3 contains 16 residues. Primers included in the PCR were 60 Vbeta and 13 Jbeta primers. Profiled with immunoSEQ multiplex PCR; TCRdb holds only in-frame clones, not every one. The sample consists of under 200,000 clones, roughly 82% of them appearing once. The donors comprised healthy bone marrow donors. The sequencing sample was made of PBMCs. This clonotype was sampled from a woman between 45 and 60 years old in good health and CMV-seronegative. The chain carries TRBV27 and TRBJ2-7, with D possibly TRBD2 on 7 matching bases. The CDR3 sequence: CASSKGGGLVSYEQYF. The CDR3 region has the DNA TGTGCCAGCAGTAAGGGGGGGGGACTCGTCTCCTACGAGCAGTACTTC.